Here is one TCR beta chain with its context. No antigen is known for it. This entry comes from a study of cytomegalovirus exposure and HLA in healthy donors. V was trimmed by 1 base and J by 4 bases, leaving 13 bases between them. This CDR3 is 15 amino acids long. The germline gives CDR1 SGHAT, CDR2 FQDESV (reference sequence). Findings of the study overall: Some TCR beta chains (164 of them) were listed as cytomegalovirus-associated. Roughly even sequencing depth across donors was the assumption behind the presence/absence analyses.

PCR amplification relied on 60 Vbeta primers (plus 13 Jbeta primers). Only in-frame clones appear in the TCRdb table, and some are missing; sequencing was by immunoSEQ multiplex PCR. In the table there are more than 95,000 clones, roughly 74% of which are singletons. This receptor was obtained from a female donor in good health and CMV-seropositive. The sample comprised PBMCs. The chain couples TRBV11-1 to TRBJ1-1; D remains ambiguous. The CDR3 DNA follows: TGTGCCAGCAGCTTAGGCCTTATATCGGGCACTGAAGCTTTCTTT. Translation gives CASSLGLISGTEAFF.